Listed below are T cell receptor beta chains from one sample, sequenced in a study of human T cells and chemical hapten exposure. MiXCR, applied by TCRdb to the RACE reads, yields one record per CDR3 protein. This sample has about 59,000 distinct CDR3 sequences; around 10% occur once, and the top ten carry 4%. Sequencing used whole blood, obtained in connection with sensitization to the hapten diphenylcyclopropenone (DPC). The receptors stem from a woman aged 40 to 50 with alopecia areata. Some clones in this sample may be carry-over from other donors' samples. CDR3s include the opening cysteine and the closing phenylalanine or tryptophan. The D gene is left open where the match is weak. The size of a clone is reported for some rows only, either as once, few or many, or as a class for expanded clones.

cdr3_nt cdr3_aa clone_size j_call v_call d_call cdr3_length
TGTGCCAGCAGCCAAGGGCTGCAGGGGGCCAACGAGCAGTACTTC CASSQGLQGANEQYF . TRBJ2-7 TRBV3-1 TRBD1 15
TGTGCCAGCAGCTTAGCGCCAGACGGACAGACAGATACGCAGTATTTT CASSLAPDGQTDTQYF few TRBJ2-3 TRBV7-8 . 16
TGTGCCAGCAGCCGACAGCGGAGAGATACGCAGTATTTT CASSRQRRDTQYF many TRBJ2-3 TRBV6-2/TRBV6-3 . 13
TGTGCCAGCAGTGCCGGGAAAGGACTCTACGAGCAGTACTTC CASSAGKGLYEQYF . TRBJ2-7 TRBV6-1 . 14
TGTGCCAGCAGCCCAGACAGCAGTATCCAGTTCTTC CASSPDSSIQFF . TRBJ2-1 TRBV7-9 . 12
TGTGCCAGCAAACCGACAGGGGCCGACACTGAAGCTTTCTTT CASKPTGADTEAFF many TRBJ1-1 TRBV6-5 TRBD1 14
TGTGCCAGCAGTAATACAACTGGGGCCAACGTCCTGACTTTC CASSNTTGANVLTF many TRBJ2-6 TRBV6-4 . 14
TGTGCCAGCAGTTCCCAACCCGGGCTAGCAGGTGTCGCCGGGGAGCTGTTTTTT CASSSQPGLAGVAGELFF . TRBJ2-2 TRBV12-3/TRBV12-4 . 18
TGCGCCAGCAGCCAAGATCTCGGGGCTGCGCAGTATTTT CASSQDLGAAQYF many TRBJ2-3 TRBV4-3 . 13
TGTGCCAGCAGTACTCGGACAGGGGGGACGAGCAATCAGCCCCAGCATTTT CASSTRTGGTSNQPQHF few TRBJ1-5 TRBV27 TRBD1 17
TGTGCCAGCAGGCCAGGGGGCTCGAGCAATCAGCCCCAGCATTTT CASRPGGSSNQPQHF many TRBJ1-5 TRBV6-6 TRBD1 15
TGTGCCAGCAGCCCCGGGACAGGGGGGAACTATGGCTACACCTTC CASSPGTGGNYGYTF many TRBJ1-2 TRBV7-3 TRBD1 15
TGTGCCAGCAGCTTAGGACTAGCGGGAGCTGGCGGGGAGCTGTTTTTT CASSLGLAGAGGELFF few TRBJ2-2 TRBV5-4 TRBD2 16
TGTGCCAGCAGCCGGGACAGGGGGAATGATGAGCAGTTCTTC CASSRDRGNDEQFF . TRBJ2-1 TRBV7-2 TRBD1 14
TGTGCCAGCAGTCTTCCCTGGACAGGAGAGACCCAGTACTTC CASSLPWTGETQYF . TRBJ2-5 TRBV6-2/TRBV6-3 TRBD1 14
TGTGCCAGCAGTGGTCGAGGGCTAGCGGTTACAGATACGCAGTATTTT CASSGRGLAVTDTQYF . TRBJ2-3 TRBV28 TRBD2 16